This T cell receptor (beta chain) was captured in a study of identical twins. Overall study results and limits: Modelling approaches yielded underestimates of out-of-frame TCR alpha sharing between monozygotic twins.

TCRdb reprocessed the 5' RACE reads via MiXCR and lists one record per CDR3 protein. The sample lists around 480,000 distinct CDR3 sequences, 14% occurring once. Remarks on this clonotype: The target antigen is unknown. Mismatch with germline at one junction end may stem from a read error.

Germline V gene lookup returns CDR1 DFQATT and CDR2 SNEGSKA (reference sequence). This CDR3 is built from 13 residues. The data also belong to a second study, concerning yellow fever vaccine responses in identical twins.

The TCR sequence derives from a woman aged 18-35 years in good health. This chain joins TRBV20-1 and TRBJ2-7; TRBD2 agrees at 9 bases. Sample: CD4+ T cells sorted from blood. This CDR3 is CSATSGTAYERYF. The CDR3 DNA reads TGCAGTGCTACTAGCGGGACCGCCTACGAGCGGTACTTC.